This T cell receptor beta chain is drawn from a study of T-cell memory formation after mild COVID-19. Study information: Most TCR clusters belonged to a single donor. Notes on the study in general: Clones that got smaller from day 15 to 85 had even CD4/CD8, while clones growing later tipped toward CD4+.

TCRdb analysed the 5' RACE reads with MiXCR anew, one entry per CDR3 protein. The repertoire consists of roughly 480,000 distinct CDR3 sequences, with around 27% occurring once and the leading ten covering approximately 12%. This clonotype turned up a few times. Its matching antigen is unknown. The V gene's germline CDR1 is SGHTA and CDR2 FQGNSA. CDR3 length: 13 residues. V lost 2 bases and J lost 5, with 9 bases in between. Sequenced: PBMCs or a T cell subset sorted from them (not recorded which). The rearrangement links TRBV7-2 to TRBJ1-2, with D unclear. The clonotype comes from an adult woman who had mild COVID-19 (a few samples of this study predate the infection). Cell type and time point are not known. In DNA, the CDR3 is TGTGCCAGCAGCTTAATGGACGCGTATGGCTACACCTTC. This codes for CASSLMDAYGYTF. The full variable domain, its missing parts supplied by reference TRBV7-2 and TRBJ1-2, is GAGVSQSPSNKVTEKGKDVELRCDPISGHTALYWYRQSLGQGLEFLIYFQGNSAPDKSGLPSDRFSAERTGGSVSTLTIQRTQQEDSAVYLCASSLMDAYGYTFGSGTRLTVV.